These T cell receptor beta chains were read from a single sample in a study of T cell repertoires in cytomegalovirus infection. A single record per CDR3 protein comes from TCRdb applying MiXCR to the reads. The sample yields 290,000 or so distinct CDR3 sequences, about 25% seen once. Material for sequencing was PBMCs. These TCRs come from a human donor in good health (CMV status not recorded). Some clones in this sample may be carry-over from other donors' samples. Both conserved end residues are part of each CDR3. A D gene is named only where the DNA matches it firmly. Expanded clones get a size class; other rows say once, few or many, or leave the size out.

>TRBJ2-7|NA|16|TRBV15|NA
TGTGCCACCAGCAGAGATAGGCCAGGGGGGGACTACGAGCAGTACTTC
CATSRDRPGGDYEQYF
>TRBJ1-5|NA|17|TRBV19|TRBD1
TGTGCCAGTAGTGGGGACAGGGGGCGCGGTAGCAATCAGCCCCAGCATTTT
CASSGDRGRGSNQPQHF
>TRBJ1-5|NA|15|TRBV28|NA
TGTGCCAGCAGTGAAGGATCTTATAGCAATCAGCCCCAGCATTTT
CASSEGSYSNQPQHF
>TRBJ2-1|many|11|TRBV14|NA
TGTGCCAGCAGCCAAGTTGACGAGCAGTTCTTC
CASSQVDEQFF
>TRBJ2-7|NA|15|TRBV5-6|NA
TGTGCCAGCAGCACCGGACTCGTTAGCTCCTACGAGCAGTACTTC
CASSTGLVSSYEQYF
>TRBJ1-4|once|14|TRBV2|NA
TGTGCCAGCAGTGAGAAGCTTCCTAATGAAAAACTGTTTTTT
CASSEKLPNEKLFF
>TRBJ2-3|many|15|TRBV24-1|TRBD1
TGTGCCACCAGTGACCACGGGACAGCGACAGATACGCAGTATTTT
CATSDHGTATDTQYF
>TRBJ1-6|many|16|TRBV7-2|TRBD1
TGTGCCAGCAGCGGGACAGGGGGCTCCTATAATTCACCCCTCCACTTT
CASSGTGGSYNSPLHF
>TRBJ2-7|many|12|TRBV6-2/TRBV6-3|NA
TGTGCCAGCAGTTACCCCAGCCCGGAGCAGTACTTC
CASSYPSPEQYF
>TRBJ2-1|NA|15|TRBV11-2|TRBD1
TGTGCCAGCAGCTTAGTAGCGACAGGGCAAGGGGGGCAGTTCTTC
CASSLVATGQGGQFF
>TRBJ1-5|few|15|TRBV19|NA
TGTGCCAGTAGTTCTCAGGGGACCCCTCGCTTGCCCCAGCATTTT
CASSSQGTPRLPQHF
>TRBJ2-5|few|14|TRBV5-6|NA
TGTGCCAGCAGCCCGGGACTAGGGGGCGAGACCCAGTACTTC
CASSPGLGGETQYF
>TRBJ1-1|few|16|TRBV7-2|NA
TGTGCCAGCAGCTCTCGGTGGGGGCCTACGAACACTGAAGCTTTCTTT
CASSSRWGPTNTEAFF
>TRBJ2-2|NA|14|TRBV7-9|NA
TGTGCCAGCAGCCGACCGACGAACACCGGGGAGCTGTTTTTT
CASSRPTNTGELFF
>TRBJ2-7|many|15|TRBV7-2|NA
TGTGCCAGCAGCCCCAGATGGGGTAAGGGCTACGAGCAGTACTTC
CASSPRWGKGYEQYF
>TRBJ2-7|few|17|TRBV19|NA
TGTGCCAGTAGTATAGGAGTGAGGGGACCCAGGATGGACGAGCAGTACTTC
CASSIGVRGPRMDEQYF
>TRBJ2-2|few|15|TRBV19|TRBD1
TGTGCCAGTAGTATGTCCAGGGGGCTGTACGGGGAGCTGTTTTTT
CASSMSRGLYGELFF
>TRBJ2-3|NA|14|TRBV9|TRBD2
TGTGCCAGCTCCCGGGGACTAGAATCAAGTTCGCAGTATTTT
CASSRGLESSSQYF
>TRBJ2-3|few|16|TRBV28|NA
TGTGCCAGCAGTTTACCAACGTCTGGGGGACCGGATACGCAGTATTTT
CASSLPTSGGPDTQYF
>TRBJ1-2|NA|14|TRBV5-5|NA
TGTGCCAGCAGCCCCGGACAGTCTAACTATGGCTACACCTTC
CASSPGQSNYGYTF
>TRBJ2-7|NA|15|TRBV28|TRBD2
TGTGCCAGCAGATCCGTGGCTAGCGGGAGCTACGAGCAGTACTTC
CASRSVASGSYEQYF
>TRBJ1-2|NA|15|TRBV27|NA
TGTGCCAGCAGTCCCATCAGATCCGGGACGGACGGCTACACCTTC
CASSPIRSGTDGYTF
>TRBJ1-2|many|14|TRBV7-2|TRBD1
TGTGCCAGCAGCAATGACAGGGGGCTGCGGGGCTACACCTTC
CASSNDRGLRGYTF
>TRBJ1-5|NA|14|TRBV28|TRBD1
TGTGCCAGCGGACTGGGACAGGGTTATCAGCCCCAGCATTTT
CASGLGQGYQPQHF
>TRBJ1-2|few|17|TRBV5-1|TRBD1
TGCGCCAGCAGCTCGTTTTTCGACAGGGGATTCGACTATGGCTACACCTTC
CASSSFFDRGFDYGYTF
>TRBJ2-2|NA|13|TRBV29-1|NA
TGCAGCGTTGACGGGTGGGGGACCGGGGAGCTGTTTTTT
CSVDGWGTGELFF
>TRBJ2-7|few|15|TRBV5-4|TRBD2
TGTGCCAGCAGCATAACTAGCGGGAGAGTCTACGAGCAGTACTTC
CASSITSGRVYEQYF
>TRBJ2-7|many|15|TRBV7-2|NA
TGTGCCAGCAGCCCACAGGACGGGACGTCTCACGAGCAGTACTTC
CASSPQDGTSHEQYF
>TRBJ2-6|many|15|TRBV7-8|NA
TGTGCCAGCAGCATTAGAATCTCTGGGGCCAACGTCCTGACTTTC
CASSIRISGANVLTF
>TRBJ2-7|NA|14|TRBV4-1|NA
TGCGCCAGCAGCCAAGAGGCAGCTACCTACGAGCAGTACTTC
CASSQEAATYEQYF
>TRBJ2-3|many|14|TRBV7-2|NA
TGTGCCAGCAGCTTAGGAGGGACTACAGATACGCAGTATTTT
CASSLGGTTDTQYF
>TRBJ2-1|many|14|TRBV7-2|NA
TGTGCCAGCAGCCAGCAGCTGGGGGCATATGAGCAGTTCTTC
CASSQQLGAYEQFF
>TRBJ2-3|NA|14|TRBV5-1|NA
TGCGCCAGCAGGGCAGCCGGAAGCACAGATACGCAGTATTTT
CASRAAGSTDTQYF
>TRBJ2-5|NA|15|TRBV7-2|TRBD2
TGTGCCAGCAGCTTAGTTGGGGGGGGTGAAGAGACCCAGTACTTC
CASSLVGGGEETQYF
>TRBJ1-1|few|16|TRBV4-1|NA
TGCGCCAGCAGCCAAGATCCTAGAGGGGGGTATACTGAAGCTTTCTTT
CASSQDPRGGYTEAFF
>TRBJ1-6|NA|14|TRBV19|NA
TGTGCCAGTAGGCCTGACAGGTTCTACTCACCCCTCCACTTT
CASRPDRFYSPLHF
>TRBJ2-4|few|17|TRBV2|NA
TGTGCCAGCAGTGAACTAGTCCTAGCTGGAGCCAAAAACATTCAGTACTTC
CASSELVLAGAKNIQYF
>TRBJ1-1|NA|17|TRBV4-1|NA
TGCGCCAGCAGCCAAGATCTTGTATTCCGGGCGAACACTGAAGCTTTCTTT
CASSQDLVFRANTEAFF
>TRBJ2-2|NA|14|TRBV28|NA
TGTGCCAGCATCCAGGACTTTGACACCGGGGAGCTGTTTTTT
CASIQDFDTGELFF
>TRBJ1-6|many|14|TRBV7-2|NA
TGTGCCAGCAGCTTGCCGGGGCATAATTCACCCCTCCACTTT
CASSLPGHNSPLHF
>TRBJ2-5|NA|17|TRBV28|TRBD1
TGTGCCAGCAGTTTTCGGATGGACAGGGTCACCCAAGAGACCCAGTACTTC
CASSFRMDRVTQETQYF
>TRBJ2-1|NA|16|TRBV20-1|NA
TGCAGTGCTCTTCGGGGAGGATCGGCCAATCGAGTTGAGCAGTTCTTC
CSALRGGSANRVEQFF
>TRBJ2-7|few|15|TRBV6-2/TRBV6-3|NA
TGTGCCAGCAGTTTAGCCGACCGACCCAGCTCCGAGCAGTACTTC
CASSLADRPSSEQYF
>TRBJ2-6|many|15|TRBV5-4|NA
TGTGCCAGCAGCTGGGGGGTAACTGGGGCCAACGTCCTGACTTTC
CASSWGVTGANVLTF
>TRBJ1-5|many|15|TRBV7-2|NA
TGTGCCAGCACCCCGGGCCTCTCAAGCAATCAGCCCCAGCATTTT
CASTPGLSSNQPQHF
>TRBJ1-1|NA|14|TRBV11-2|NA
TGTGCCAGCAGAGAACAGGGTTGGGGCACTGAAGCTTTCTTT
CASREQGWGTEAFF